The source of this TCR beta chain is a study of T cells in Graves' hyperthyroidism and ophthalmopathy. Findings and caveats of the study: Separating ophthalmopathy from stable hyperthyroidism was achieved by a 13 V-J model.

About this clonotype itself: Its antigen remains unknown.

What was amplified from RNA transcripts were TCR beta CDR3 regions. First-round RT-PCR of the TCR CDR3 relied on the HTBI primer set. In TCRdb, the multiplex PCR reads were re-called with MiXCR into one record per CDR3 protein. The data contain 660,000 or so distinct CDR3 sequences, about a fifth of them singletons. Exclusion followed for patients with uncontrolled infection, other autoimmune disease, pregnancy or lactation. Germline CDR1 MNHNS, CDR2 SASEGT. There are 13 residues in the CDR3. V was trimmed by 1 base and J by 5 bases, leaving 9 bases between them. The gene calls are TRBV6-1 and TRBJ2-7; D not certain. The sequence was collected from a man aged 30-40 years with Graves' ophthalmopathy. Sequencing was done on a sample of blood. The CDR3 is CASSEVNPNEQYF. The CDR3 nucleotides are TGTGCCAGCAGTGAAGTAAACCCGAACGAGCAGTACTTC.